The sample holds many counts of the clone carrying this T cell receptor beta chain. What it binds is unknown. The CDR3 totals 14 residues. Trimming cost V 4 bases and J 1 base, with 12 bases left between them. Germline CDR1 SGHRS, CDR2 YFSETQ. The data are from a study of neurological immune-mediated disorders. Study conclusions and caveats: Subjects shared no identical expanded-clone CDR3 amino acid sequences, suggesting private TCR-beta repertoires in all groups.

It was by 5'RACE with 10-nucleotide random UMIs that the cDNA was made. Every sequencing run generated in excess of 170 million TCR-beta sequences. These sequences covered 15-18 subjects. TCRdb re-analysed the 5' RACE reads in MiXCR, keeping a single row per CDR3 protein. The sample yields tens of thousands of distinct CDR3 sequences, almost 7.5% seen once. The sequenced material came from PBMCs. This TCR was recovered from a woman aged 35 to 49 in good health. The genes are TRBV5-1 and TRBJ2-7; tentatively, D is TRBD1 (6 bases). The CDR3, as DNA: TGCGCCAGCAGCAGGTCGACAGGATCCTACGAGCAGTACGTC. Translating gives CASSRSTGSYEQYV.